The 3 T cell receptor beta chains in this list originate from one sample, sequenced in a study of T cells expressing NK-cell markers. TCRdb reprocessed the 5' RACE reads; each CDR3 protein has one entry and no DNA is given. The listing records 550,000 or so distinct CDR3 sequences. The sequencing sample was made of blood T cells: a sorted CD56 or NKG2C T cell subset, CD4+ or CD8+ T cells, or bulk PBMC T cells (not recorded which). The receptors derive from a young man in good health.

The rearrangement links TRBV12-3 or TRBV12-4 to TRBJ1-5; TCRdb returns TRBD1, unconfirmable since there is no DNA. The CDR3 runs to 16 residues. CDR3 loop: CASSRSATGDNQPQHF.

V gene TRBV12-3 or TRBV12-4 combines with J gene TRBJ2-6; the D gene TCRdb calls, TRBD1, cannot be checked with no DNA. The CDR3 is 20 amino acids. The CDR3 spells CASSDPTGTGASSGANVLTF.

The rearrangement uses TRBV18 and TRBJ2-7. Germline values: CDR1 KGHSH, CDR2 LQKENI. This CDR3 has 17 amino acids. CDR3: CASSPLEVTLYYYEQYF.